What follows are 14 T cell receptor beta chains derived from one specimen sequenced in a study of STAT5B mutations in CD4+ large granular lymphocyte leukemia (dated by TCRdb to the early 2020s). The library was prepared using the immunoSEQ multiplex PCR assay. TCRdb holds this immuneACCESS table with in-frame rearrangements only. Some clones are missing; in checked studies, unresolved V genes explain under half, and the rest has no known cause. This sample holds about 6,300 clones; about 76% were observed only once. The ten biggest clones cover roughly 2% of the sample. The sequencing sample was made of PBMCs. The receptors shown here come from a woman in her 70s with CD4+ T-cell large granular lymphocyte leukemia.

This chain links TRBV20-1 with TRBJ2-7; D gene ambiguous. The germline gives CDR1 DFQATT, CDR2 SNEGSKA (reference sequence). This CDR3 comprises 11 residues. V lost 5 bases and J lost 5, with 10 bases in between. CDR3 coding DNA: TGCAGTGCTGACACTCGCCACGAGCAGTACTTC. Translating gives CSADTRHEQYF.

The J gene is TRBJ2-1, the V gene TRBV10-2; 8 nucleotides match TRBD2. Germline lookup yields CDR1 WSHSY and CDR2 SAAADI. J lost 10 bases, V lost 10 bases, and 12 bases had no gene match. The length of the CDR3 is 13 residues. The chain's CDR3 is CATRAGARLEQFF. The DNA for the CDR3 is TGCGCCACTCGAGCGGGAGCCCGTCTGGAGCAGTTCTTC.

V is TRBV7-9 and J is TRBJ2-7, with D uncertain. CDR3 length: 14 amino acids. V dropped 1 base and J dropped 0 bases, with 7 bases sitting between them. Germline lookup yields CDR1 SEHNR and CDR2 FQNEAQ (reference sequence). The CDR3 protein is CASSLDANSYEQYF. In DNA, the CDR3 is TGTGCCAGCAGCTTAGATGCTAACTCCTACGAGCAGTACTTC.

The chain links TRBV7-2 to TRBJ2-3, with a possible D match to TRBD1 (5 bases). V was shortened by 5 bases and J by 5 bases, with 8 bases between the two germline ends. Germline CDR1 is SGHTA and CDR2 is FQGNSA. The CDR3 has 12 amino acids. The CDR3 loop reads CASSPGLDTQYF. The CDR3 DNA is TGTGCCAGCAGCCCAGGGTTAGATACGCAGTATTTT.

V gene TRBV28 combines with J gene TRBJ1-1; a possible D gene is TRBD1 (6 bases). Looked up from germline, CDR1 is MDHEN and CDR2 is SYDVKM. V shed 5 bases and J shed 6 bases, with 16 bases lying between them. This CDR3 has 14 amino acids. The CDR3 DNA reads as TGTGCCAGCAGTCCCACAGGGTCCTCTCCTGAAGCTTTCTTT. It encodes CASSPTGSSPEAFF. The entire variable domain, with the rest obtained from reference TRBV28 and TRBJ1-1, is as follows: DVKVTQSSRYLVKRTGEKVFLECVQDMDHENMFWYRQDPGLGLRLIYFSYDVKMKEKGDIPEGYSVSREKKERFSLILESASTNQTSMYLCASSPTGSSPEAFFGQGTRLTVV.

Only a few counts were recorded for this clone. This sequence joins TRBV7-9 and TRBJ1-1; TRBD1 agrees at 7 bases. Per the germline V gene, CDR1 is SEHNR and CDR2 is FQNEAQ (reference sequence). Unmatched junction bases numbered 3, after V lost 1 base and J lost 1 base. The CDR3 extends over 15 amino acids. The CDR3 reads CASSLVQGENTEAFF. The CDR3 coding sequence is TGTGCCAGCAGCTTAGTTCAGGGGGAGAACACTGAAGCTTTCTTT.

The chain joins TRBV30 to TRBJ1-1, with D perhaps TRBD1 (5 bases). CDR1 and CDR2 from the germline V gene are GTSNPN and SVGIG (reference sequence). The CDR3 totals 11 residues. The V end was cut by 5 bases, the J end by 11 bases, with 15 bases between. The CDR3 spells CAWGDRMEAFF. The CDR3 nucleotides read TGTGCCTGGGGGGACCGAATGGAGGCTTTCTTT. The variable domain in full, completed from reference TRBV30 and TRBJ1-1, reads SQTIHQWPATLVQPVGSPLSLECTVEGTSNPNLYWYRQAAGRGLQLLFYSVGIGQISSEVPQNLSASRPQDRQFILSSKKLLLSDSGFYLCAWGDRMEAFFGQGTRLTVV.

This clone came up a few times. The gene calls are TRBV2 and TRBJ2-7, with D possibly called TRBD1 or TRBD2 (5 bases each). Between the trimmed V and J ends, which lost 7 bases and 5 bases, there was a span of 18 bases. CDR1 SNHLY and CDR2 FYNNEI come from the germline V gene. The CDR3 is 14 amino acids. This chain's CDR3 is CASKGRPAGDEQYF. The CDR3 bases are TGTGCCAGCAAGGGACGGCCCGCTGGGGACGAGCAGTACTTC.

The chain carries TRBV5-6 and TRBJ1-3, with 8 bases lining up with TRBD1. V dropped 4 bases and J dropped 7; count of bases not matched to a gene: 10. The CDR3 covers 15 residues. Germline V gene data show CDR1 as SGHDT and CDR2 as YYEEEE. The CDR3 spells CASSPPGQGRNTIYF. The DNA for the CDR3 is TGTGCCAGCAGCCCACCCGGACAGGGAAGGAACACCATATATTTT.

The CDR3 is CASSRGTGGQTEAFF. DNA for the CDR3: TGTGCCAGCAGCCGAGGGACAGGGGGCCAAACTGAAGCTTTCTTT. The V gene is TRBV5-5, the J gene TRBJ1-1; 12 bases match TRBD1. The CDR3 contains 15 residues. CDR1 and CDR2 (germline): SGHKS, YYEKEE (reference sequence). Trimming cost V 4 bases and J 5 bases; bases outside gene matches: 6.

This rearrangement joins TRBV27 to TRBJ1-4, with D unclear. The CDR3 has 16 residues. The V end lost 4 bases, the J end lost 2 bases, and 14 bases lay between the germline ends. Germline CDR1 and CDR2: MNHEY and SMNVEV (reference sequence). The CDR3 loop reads CASSSSRSATNEKLFF. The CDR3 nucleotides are TGTGCCAGCAGTTCCTCCCGATCGGCGACTAATGAAAAACTGTTTTTT. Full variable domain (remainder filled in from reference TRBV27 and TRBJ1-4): EAQVTQNPRYLITVTGKKLTVTCSQNMNHEYMSWYRQDPGLGLRQIYYSMNVEVTDKGDVPEGYKVSRKEKRNFPLILESPSPNQTSLYFCASSSSRSATNEKLFFGSGTQLSVL.

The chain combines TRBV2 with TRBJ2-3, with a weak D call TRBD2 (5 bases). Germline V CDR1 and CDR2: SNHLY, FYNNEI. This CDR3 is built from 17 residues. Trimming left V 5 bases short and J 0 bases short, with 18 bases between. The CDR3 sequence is CASSSLSSGGSTDTQYF. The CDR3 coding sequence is TGTGCCAGCAGTTCCCTCTCCAGCGGTGGTAGCACAGATACGCAGTATTTT.

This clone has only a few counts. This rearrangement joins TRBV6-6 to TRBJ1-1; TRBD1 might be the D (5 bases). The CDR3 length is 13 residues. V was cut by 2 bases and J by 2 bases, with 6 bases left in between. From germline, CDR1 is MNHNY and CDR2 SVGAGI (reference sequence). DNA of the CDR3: TGTGCCAGCAGTTACAGGACAAACACTGAAGCTTTCTTT. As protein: CASSYRTNTEAFF.

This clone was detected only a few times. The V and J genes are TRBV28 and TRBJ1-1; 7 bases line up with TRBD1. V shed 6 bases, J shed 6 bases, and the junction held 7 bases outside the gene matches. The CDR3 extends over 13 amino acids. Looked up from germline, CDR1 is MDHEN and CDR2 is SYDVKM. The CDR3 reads CASRRTGAPEAFF. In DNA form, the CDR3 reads TGTGCCAGCAGGCGAACAGGGGCACCTGAAGCTTTCTTT.